Shown below are 8 T cell receptor beta chains from a single sample sequenced in a study of blood T cell repertoires in COVID-19. Some clones are missing from TCRdb's copy, which holds only in-frame ones; the method was immunoSEQ multiplex PCR. The sample lists around 130,000 clones, approximately 84% occurring once. Source material: peripheral blood. The receptors stem from a woman of 80 years or more with acute or convalescent COVID-19.

The rearrangement uses TRBV30 and TRBJ1-5; the D gene is possibly TRBD1 (5 bases). This CDR3 contains 16 residues. Germline CDR1 is GTSNPN and CDR2 is SVGIG (reference sequence). V lost 2 bases, J lost 2 bases, and 16 bases lay in between. The CDR3 bases are TGTGCCTGGAGTCGGGGGGATTTTATAGGCAATCAGCCCCAGCATTTT. This sequence encodes CAWSRGDFIGNQPQHF. The full variable domain, in which reference TRBV30 and TRBJ1-5 provide the parts outside the CDR3, is SQTIHQWPATLVQPVGSPLSLECTVEGTSNPNLYWYRQAAGRGLQLLFYSVGIGQISSEVPQNLSASRPQDRQFILSSKKLLLSDSGFYLCAWSRGDFIGNQPQHFGDGTRLSIL.

The chain's CDR3 is CASSLGQGNNSPLHF. Here the CDR3 DNA reads TGCGCCAGCAGCTTGGGACAGGGAAATAATTCACCCCTCCACTTT. The chain links TRBV5-1 to TRBJ1-6, with 7 bases lining up with TRBD1. The length of the CDR3 is 15 residues. CDR1 and CDR2 from the germline V gene are SGHRS and YFSETQ. With 0 bases clipped from V and 5 bases from J, the junction kept 2 bases outside the gene matches.

This chain uses TRBV4-3 with TRBJ1-1; the D is unclear. V was trimmed by 0 bases and J by 2 bases, leaving 13 bases between them. The CDR3 is 16 amino acids. The germline V gene encodes CDR1 LGHNA and CDR2 YSLEER. CDR3 loop: CASSQDAGGRNTEAFF. Written as DNA, the CDR3 is TGCGCCAGCAGCCAAGATGCGGGAGGGCGAAACACTGAAGCTTTCTTT.

This clone was detected only a few times. This sequence joins TRBV27 and TRBJ1-2; perhaps TRBD1 as D (6 bases). The V gene lost 3 bases and the J gene lost 2 bases, with 10 bases spanning the gap. The CDR3 runs to 14 residues. From germline, CDR1 is MNHEY and CDR2 SMNVEV (reference sequence). CDR3 DNA: TGTGCCAGCAGTTTCGGACAGACGAACTATGGCTACACCTTC. Translated, it gives CASSFGQTNYGYTF.

The chain couples TRBV10-3 to TRBJ2-3; the D is unclear. Between the trimmed V and J ends, which lost 4 bases and 0 bases, there was a span of 11 bases. CDR3 length: 15 residues. Germline V CDR1 and CDR2: ENHRY, SYGVKD. Written as DNA, the CDR3 is TGTGCCATCAGTGTGGCTCAGACTAGCACAGATACGCAGTATTTT. This sequence encodes CAISVAQTSTDTQYF.

V and J are TRBV27 and TRBJ2-1; D unresolved. From germline, CDR1 is MNHEY and CDR2 SMNVEV (reference sequence). This CDR3 region has 16 residues. V was shortened by 2 bases and J by 0 bases, with 11 bases between the two germline ends. For the CDR3, the DNA is TGTGCCAGCAGTTTAGGGCCCTCGAGCTCCTACAATGAGCAGTTCTTC. This codes for CASSLGPSSSYNEQFF.

The chain joins TRBV12-3 or TRBV12-4 to TRBJ2-7; 8 nucleotides match TRBD1. The CDR3 is made up of 13 amino acids. The junction had 5 bases not matched to a gene; V was cut back by 5 bases and J by 5 bases. The CDR3 nucleotides read TGTGCCAGCAGTCGGACAGGGTTTAACGAGCAGTACTTC. Translated: CASSRTGFNEQYF.

This clone occurred a few times. This chain joins TRBV6-6 and TRBJ2-3, with D maybe TRBD2 (6 bases). Per germline, CDR1 MNHNY and CDR2 SVGAGI (reference sequence). This CDR3 is 14 amino acids long. V was cut by 5 bases and J by 1 base, with 10 bases left in between. Here the CDR3 DNA reads TGTGCCAGCAGTAGGGGAGGAGGCACAGATACGCAGTATTTT. Protein sequence: CASSRGGGTDTQYF.